These 13 T cell receptor beta chains were all obtained from the same sample, sequenced in a study of cytomegalovirus exposure and HLA in healthy donors. Profiling relied on immunoSEQ multiplex PCR, and the TCRdb table lists in-frame clones only, not all of them. In the table there are more than 200,000 clones, 80% to 95% of which are singletons. Material for sequencing was PBMCs. These receptors were collected from a woman younger than 45 in good health and CMV-seronegative.

This chain uses TRBV20-1 with TRBJ2-1; tentative D call: TRBD2 (6 bases). V shed 5 bases and J shed 8 bases, with 10 bases lying between them. The CDR3 has 11 amino acids. From germline, CDR1 is DFQATT and CDR2 SNEGSKA (reference sequence). The CDR3 region has the DNA TGCAGTGCTTGGAGGGGCCATGAGCAGTTCTTC. Translation: CSAWRGHEQFF.

V is TRBV28 and J is TRBJ2-7; 12 nucleotides align to TRBD2. Germline V CDR1 and CDR2: MDHEN, SYDVKM. V dropped 7 bases and J dropped 3; count of bases not matched to a gene: 13. The CDR3 runs 17 residues. The chain's CDR3 is CASISSGRASGLYEQYF. CDR3 nucleotides: TGTGCCAGCATTTCTAGCGGGAGGGCCTCTGGACTCTACGAGCAGTACTTC.

The genes are TRBV7-9 and TRBJ2-5; D is undetermined. The CDR3 contains 15 residues. The germline V gene encodes CDR1 SEHNR and CDR2 FQNEAQ (reference sequence). Trimming removed 5 bases from V and 1 base from J, with 14 bases in between. The DNA for the CDR3 is TGTGCCAGCAGCCCCCGGGCTGGCCTCCAAGAGACCCAGTACTTC. Its protein product is CASSPRAGLQETQYF. Variable domain in full (rest from reference TRBV7-9 and TRBJ2-5): DTGVSQNPRHKITKRGQNVTFRCDPISEHNRLYWYRQTLGQGPEFLTYFQNEAQLEKSRLLSDRFSAERPKGSFSTLEIQRTEQGDSAMYLCASSPRAGLQETQYFGPGTRLLVL.

This clone was found once. This sequence joins TRBV27 and TRBJ2-4; perhaps TRBD2 as D (5 bases). CDR1 and CDR2 (germline): MNHEY, SMNVEV (reference sequence). CDR3 length: 16 residues. The V end lost 7 bases, the J end lost 1 base, and 17 bases lay between the germline ends. CDR3 bases: TGTGCCAGCAAAGAGGGCGATTCTCTTGCCAAAAACATTCAGTACTTC. This translates into CASKEGDSLAKNIQYF.

This chain links TRBV7-8 with TRBJ2-3, with a tentative D call TRBD2 (7 bases). Germline-derived CDR1 and CDR2 are SGHVS and FQNEAQ. This CDR3 is 14 amino acids long. The V end was cut by 5 bases, the J end by 5 bases, with 14 bases between. This chain's CDR3 is CASSGGGGGDTQYF. The CDR3 DNA follows: TGTGCCAGCAGCGGAGGGGGGGGCGGAGATACGCAGTATTTT.

The chain has TRBV18 and TRBJ2-2; D gene unclear. Trimming took off 1 base at V and 7 bases at J, with 7 bases between the two ends. Germline CDR1 KGHSH, CDR2 LQKENI. This CDR3 is built from 13 residues. This chain's CDR3 is CASSPHKGGELFF. CDR3 coding DNA: TGTGCCAGCTCACCACACAAGGGCGGGGAGCTGTTTTTT. Complete variable domain (other parts from reference TRBV18 and TRBJ2-2): NAGVMQNPRHLVRRRGQEARLRCSPMKGHSHVYWYRQLPEEGLKFMVYLQKENIIDESGMPKERFSAEFPKEGPSILRIQQVVRGDSAAYFCASSPHKGGELFFGEGSRLTVL.

The chain is built from TRBV27 and TRBJ2-1, with D uncertain. The CDR3 spans 14 residues. Germline values: CDR1 MNHEY, CDR2 SMNVEV (reference sequence). V lost 3 bases to trimming and J lost 4 bases, with 10 bases between them. Here the CDR3 DNA reads TGTGCCAGCAGTTTGCCGCCTCCGTACAATGAGCAGTTCTTC. This encodes CASSLPPPYNEQFF.

The gene calls are TRBV29-1 and TRBJ2-7, with 9 nucleotides matching TRBD2. From germline, CDR1 is SQVTM and CDR2 ANQGSEA. The junction had 9 bases not matched to a gene; V was cut back by 0 bases and J by 0 bases. The CDR3 length is 17 residues. This chain's CDR3 is CSVEDLAGGTNSYEQYF. The CDR3 DNA reads as TGCAGCGTTGAAGACCTTGCGGGAGGGACCAACTCCTACGAGCAGTACTTC.

This clone was detected only a few times. This chain connects TRBV7-3 to TRBJ2-2, with TRBD2 matching over 10 bases. Looked up from germline, CDR1 is SGHTA and CDR2 is FQGTGA. The CDR3 consists of 15 residues. Trimming cost V 5 bases and J 6 bases; bases outside gene matches: 6. CDR3 DNA: TGTGCCAGCAGCGGACCTAGCGGGAGTGCCGGGGAGCTGTTTTTT. Protein: CASSGPSGSAGELFF.

The gene calls are TRBV5-4 and TRBJ2-2; 14 nucleotides match TRBD2. The CDR3 extends over 18 amino acids. Germline CDR1 reads SGHNT; CDR2 reads YYREEE (reference sequence). Trimming cost V 4 bases and J 7 bases; bases outside gene matches: 12. In DNA, the CDR3 is TGTGCCAGCAGCCGTCCCGGACTAGCGGGAGGAGGGATCGGGGAGCTGTTTTTT. Protein sequence: CASSRPGLAGGGIGELFF.

The chain couples TRBV9 to TRBJ2-3; TRBD1 aligns across 7 bases. Germline CDR1 and CDR2: SGDLS and YYNGEE. This CDR3 contains 15 residues. The ends lost 3 bases at V and 3 bases at J; junction bases unmatched: 7. The DNA for the CDR3 is TGTGCCAGCAGCGCACCGGGACAGACTACAGATACGCAGTATTTT. Amino acids: CASSAPGQTTDTQYF.

This clone has only one observation. The rearrangement links TRBV7-2 to TRBJ2-4; 7 bases map to TRBD2. The germline V gene has CDR1 SGHTA and CDR2 FQGNSA. The CDR3 is made up of 17 amino acids. The V and J ends lost 0 bases and 1 base, in that order; junction bases with no gene match: 6. The CDR3 loop reads CASSLATAGAAKNIQYF. In DNA, the CDR3 is TGTGCCAGCAGCTTAGCGACGGCGGGAGCGGCCAAAAACATTCAGTACTTC.

The gene calls are TRBV18 and TRBJ2-1; no firm D call. V lost 4 bases and J 5 bases, leaving 6 bases between the germline ends. The CDR3 totals 12 residues. From germline, CDR1 is KGHSH and CDR2 LQKENI. CDR3 amino acids: CASSLMDNEQFF. In nucleotides, the CDR3 is TGTGCCAGCTCACTTATGGACAATGAGCAGTTCTTC.